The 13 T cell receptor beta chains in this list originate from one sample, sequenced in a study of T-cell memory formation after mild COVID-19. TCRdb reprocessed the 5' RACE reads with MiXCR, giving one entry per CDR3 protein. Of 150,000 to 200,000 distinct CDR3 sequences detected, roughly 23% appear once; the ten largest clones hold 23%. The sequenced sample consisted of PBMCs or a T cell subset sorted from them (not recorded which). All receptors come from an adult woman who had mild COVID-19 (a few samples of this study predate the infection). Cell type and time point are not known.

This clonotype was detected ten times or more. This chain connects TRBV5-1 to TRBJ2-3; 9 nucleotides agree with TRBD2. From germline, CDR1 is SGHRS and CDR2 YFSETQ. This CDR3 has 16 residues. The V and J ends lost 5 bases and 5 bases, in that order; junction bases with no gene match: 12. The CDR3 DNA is TGCGCCAGCAGGCCCCCTGCTAGCGGGGCAGGAGATACGCAGTATTTT. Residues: CASRPPASGAGDTQYF.

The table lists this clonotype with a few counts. The CDR3 DNA reads as TGTGCCAGCAGCCCTAGGGACGGCACAGATACGCAGTATTTT. This sequence encodes CASSPRDGTDTQYF. V usage is TRBV9 and J usage is TRBJ2-3; D assignment may be TRBD1 or TRBD2 (5 bases each). Per germline, CDR1 SGDLS and CDR2 YYNGEE. Deletions cut 4 bases from V and 1 base from J, with 10 bases between. The CDR3 is 14 residues long.

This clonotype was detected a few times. The CDR3 is CASSVETSTGELFF. CDR3 nucleotide sequence: TGCGCCAGCAGTGTCGAGACTAGTACCGGGGAGCTGTTTTTT. The V gene is TRBV10-2, the J gene TRBJ2-2; maybe TRBD2 (6 bases). The length of the CDR3 is 14 residues. Germline lookup yields CDR1 WSHSY and CDR2 SAAADI. V gave up 4 bases and J gave up 5 bases, with 11 bases separating them.

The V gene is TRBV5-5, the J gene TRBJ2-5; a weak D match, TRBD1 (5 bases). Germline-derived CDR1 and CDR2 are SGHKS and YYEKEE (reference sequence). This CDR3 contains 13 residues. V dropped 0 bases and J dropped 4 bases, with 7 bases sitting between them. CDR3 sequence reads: CASSLVGAETQYF. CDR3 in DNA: TGTGCCAGCAGCTTGGTAGGGGCAGAGACCCAGTACTTC.

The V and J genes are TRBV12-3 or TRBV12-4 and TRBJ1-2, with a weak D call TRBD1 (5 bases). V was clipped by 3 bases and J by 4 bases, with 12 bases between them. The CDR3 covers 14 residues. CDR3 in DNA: TGTGCCAGCAGTTTGAGCGGGGGAGTCTATGGCTACACCTTC. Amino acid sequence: CASSLSGGVYGYTF.

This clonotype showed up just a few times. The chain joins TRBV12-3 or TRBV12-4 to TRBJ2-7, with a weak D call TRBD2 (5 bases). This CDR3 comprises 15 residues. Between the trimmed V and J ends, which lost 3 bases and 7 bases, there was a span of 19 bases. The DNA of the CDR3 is TGTGCCAGCAGTTTCGGCAACCGGGGAACGGGGGAGCAGTACTTC. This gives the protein CASSFGNRGTGEQYF.

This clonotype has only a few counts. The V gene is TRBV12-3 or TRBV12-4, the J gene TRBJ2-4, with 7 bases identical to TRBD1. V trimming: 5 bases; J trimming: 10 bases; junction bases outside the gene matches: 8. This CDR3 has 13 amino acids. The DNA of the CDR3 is TGTGCCAGCAGTCCATGGGACAGCCCTATTCAGTACTTC. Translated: CASSPWDSPIQYF.

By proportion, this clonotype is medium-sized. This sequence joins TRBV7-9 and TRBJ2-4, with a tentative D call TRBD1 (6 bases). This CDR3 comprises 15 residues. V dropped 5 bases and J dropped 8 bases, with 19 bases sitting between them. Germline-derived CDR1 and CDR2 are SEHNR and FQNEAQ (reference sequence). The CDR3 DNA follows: TGTGCCAGCAGCCGGACAGAGGAATTCGGAGACATTCAGTACTTC. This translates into CASSRTEEFGDIQYF.

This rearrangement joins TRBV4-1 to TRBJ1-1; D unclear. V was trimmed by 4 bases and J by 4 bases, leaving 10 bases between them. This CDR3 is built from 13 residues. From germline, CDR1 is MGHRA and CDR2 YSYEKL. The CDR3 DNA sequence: TGCGCCAGCAGCCCGAGCCCGGCCACTGAAGCTTTCTTT. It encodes CASSPSPATEAFF.

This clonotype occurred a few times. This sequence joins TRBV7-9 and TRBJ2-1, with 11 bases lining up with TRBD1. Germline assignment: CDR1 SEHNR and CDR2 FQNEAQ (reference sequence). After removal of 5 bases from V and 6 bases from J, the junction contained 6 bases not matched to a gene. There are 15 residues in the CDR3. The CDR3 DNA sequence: TGTGCCAGCAGCCTAGGTGGGACAGGGGGCAATGAGCAGTTCTTC. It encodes CASSLGGTGGNEQFF.

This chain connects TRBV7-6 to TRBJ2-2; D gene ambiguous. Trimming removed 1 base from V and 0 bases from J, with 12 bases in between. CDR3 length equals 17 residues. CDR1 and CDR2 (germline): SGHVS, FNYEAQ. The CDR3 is CASSLDRLDANTGELFF. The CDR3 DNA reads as TGTGCCAGCAGCTTAGATAGACTTGACGCGAACACCGGGGAGCTGTTTTTT.

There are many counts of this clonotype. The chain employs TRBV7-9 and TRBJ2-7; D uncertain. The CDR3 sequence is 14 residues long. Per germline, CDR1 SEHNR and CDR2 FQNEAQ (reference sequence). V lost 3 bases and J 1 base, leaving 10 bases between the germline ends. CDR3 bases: TGTGCCAGCAGCTTCATGGGCTCGTCCTACGAGCAGTACTTC. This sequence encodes CASSFMGSSYEQYF.

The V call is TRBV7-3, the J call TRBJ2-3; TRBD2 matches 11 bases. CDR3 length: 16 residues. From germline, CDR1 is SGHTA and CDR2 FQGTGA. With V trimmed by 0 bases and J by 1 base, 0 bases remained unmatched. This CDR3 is CASSLTLAGGTDTQYF. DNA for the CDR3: TGTGCCAGCAGCTTAACACTAGCGGGAGGCACAGATACGCAGTATTTT.